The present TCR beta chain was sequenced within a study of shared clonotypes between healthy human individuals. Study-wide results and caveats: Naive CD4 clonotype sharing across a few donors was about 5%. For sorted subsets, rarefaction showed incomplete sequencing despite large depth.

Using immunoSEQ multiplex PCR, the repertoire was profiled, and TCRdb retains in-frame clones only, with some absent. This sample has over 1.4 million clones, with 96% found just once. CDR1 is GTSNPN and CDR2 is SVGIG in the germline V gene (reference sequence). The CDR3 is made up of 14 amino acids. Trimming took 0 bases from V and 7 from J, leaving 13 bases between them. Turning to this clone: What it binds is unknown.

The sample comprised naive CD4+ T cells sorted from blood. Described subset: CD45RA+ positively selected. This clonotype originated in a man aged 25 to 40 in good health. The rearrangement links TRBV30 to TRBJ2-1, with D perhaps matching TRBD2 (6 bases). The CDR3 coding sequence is TGTGCCTGGAGTGTAGACTTACGGGGGAATGAGCAGTTCTTC. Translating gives CAWSVDLRGNEQFF.